Listed here are 11 T cell receptor beta chains from one sample, sequenced in a study of shared clonotypes between healthy human individuals. TCRdb's copy holds only in-frame clones and misses some; the assay was immunoSEQ multiplex PCR. The sample lists millions of clones; 85% to 95% were seen once. Sequenced: naive CD4+ T cells sorted from blood. Subset reported: CD45RA+ positively selected. These receptors were taken from a man aged 18 to 30 in good health.

This chain uses TRBV5-1 with TRBJ1-3, with D maybe TRBD1 (5 bases). Germline V gene data show CDR1 as SGHRS and CDR2 as YFSETQ. The V end was cut by 4 bases, the J end by 0 bases, with 14 bases between. The CDR3 runs to 16 residues. The chain's CDR3 is CASSRVGTSSGNTIYF. As DNA, the CDR3 is TGCGCCAGCAGCCGCGTTGGGACGAGCTCTGGAAACACCATATATTTT.

In the case of this clone: Other DNA sequences in this sample translate to the same CDR3. The chain couples TRBV11-3 to TRBJ2-5; D remains ambiguous. The V end lost 0 bases, the J end lost 4 bases, and 6 bases lay between the germline ends. The CDR3 extends over 13 amino acids. Germline V gives CDR1 SGHNT, CDR2 YENEEA. In DNA form, the CDR3 reads TGTGCCAGCAGCTTAGACCCTGTAGAGACCCAGTACTTC. Its protein product is CASSLDPVETQYF. Using reference TRBV11-3 and TRBJ2-5 for the parts outside the CDR3, the full variable domain is EAGVVQSPRYKIIEKKQPVAFWCNPISGHNTLYWYLQNLGQGPELLIRYENEEAVDDSQLPKDRFSAERLKGVDSTLKIQPAELGDSAVYLCASSLDPVETQYFGPGTRLLVL.

Regarding this clone: Other nucleotide sequences in the sample specify the same CDR3. The chain recombines TRBV18 with TRBJ1-5, with D unclear. This CDR3 spans 14 amino acids. Germline V lookup: CDR1 KGHSH, CDR2 LQKENI. Trimming left V 3 bases short and J 4 bases short, with 10 bases between. The DNA of the CDR3 is TGTGCCAGCTCACCCCCAGGTGGAAATCAGCCCCAGCATTTT. As protein: CASSPPGGNQPQHF.

With regard to this clone: The sample holds other DNA sequences that translate to the same CDR3. The chain couples TRBV5-1 to TRBJ1-1; D unresolved. There are 14 residues in the CDR3. Between the trimmed V and J ends, which lost 0 bases and 1 base, there was a span of 7 bases. CDR1 and CDR2 from the germline V gene are SGHRS and YFSETQ. The DNA of the CDR3 is TGCGCCAGCAGCTTGGGAACTAGGAACACTGAAGCTTTCTTT. Translated: CASSLGTRNTEAFF. The full variable domain, completed using reference TRBV5-1 and TRBJ1-1, is KAGVTQTPRYLIKTRGQQVTLSCSPISGHRSVSWYQQTPGQGLQFLFEYFSETQRNKGNFPGRFSGRQFSNSRSEMNVSTLELGDSALYLCASSLGTRNTEAFFGQGTRLTVV.

The chain links TRBV2 to TRBJ1-4; TRBD1 agrees at 7 bases. Germline V CDR1 and CDR2: SNHLY, FYNNEI. The trim removed 4 bases at V and 4 bases at J, leaving 3 bases unmatched. This CDR3 contains 14 residues. CDR3: CASSATGINEKLFF. The CDR3 DNA sequence: TGTGCCAGCAGTGCGACAGGGATTAATGAAAAACTGTTTTTT.

This rearrangement joins TRBV5-1 to TRBJ2-4; D possibly corresponds to TRBD2 (5 bases). V was pared by 2 bases and J by 3 bases, with 12 bases between. Germline V gene lookup returns CDR1 SGHRS and CDR2 YFSETQ. This CDR3 region has 15 residues. Here the CDR3 DNA reads TGCGCCAGCAGCTTTGGTACCGGGGACAAAAACATTCAGTACTTC. Translation gives CASSFGTGDKNIQYF.

V gene TRBV30 combines with J gene TRBJ2-4, with D perhaps matching TRBD1 (6 bases). V dropped 0 bases and J dropped 6 bases, with 9 bases sitting between them. The germline gives CDR1 GTSNPN, CDR2 SVGIG (reference sequence). CDR3 length equals 13 residues. DNA for the CDR3: TGTGCCTGGAGTGTACTACAGGGAAACATTCAGTACTTC. It specifies CAWSVLQGNIQYF.

The J gene is TRBJ2-3, the V gene TRBV6-1; possible D gene TRBD2, 6 bases. The ends were cut back, 8 bases at V and 9 bases at J, with 18 bases in the middle. There are 13 residues in the CDR3. CDR1 is MNHNS, CDR2 SASEGT, per germline. CDR3 DNA sequence: TGTGCCAGCCTCGGGACTGGCCCTTGGACGCAGTATTTT. Translated: CASLGTGPWTQYF.

Concerning this clone: A read error may account for a junction end that differs from germline. This chain uses TRBV6-1 with TRBJ2-7; 8 nucleotides align to TRBD2. The CDR3 spans 14 residues. Germline CDR1 is MNHNS and CDR2 is SASEGT. The CDR3 bases are TGTGCCAGCAGCGAAGCCGGGGGGGCCTACGAGCAGTACTTC. Translating gives CASSEAGGAYEQYF.

This rearrangement joins TRBV12-5 to TRBJ2-3; TRBD2 matches at 8 bases. Losses at the gene ends were 5 bases for V and 6 bases for J; bases not matched to a gene: 7. Germline loops: CDR1 LGHNT, CDR2 FRNRAP. The CDR3 contains 14 residues. Here the CDR3 reads CASGPSGSGDTQYF. The CDR3, as DNA: TGTGCTAGTGGTCCCAGCGGGAGTGGTGATACGCAGTATTTT.

This clone was counted a few times. The CDR3 region is CASSILLGQGRSPLHF. The CDR3 coding sequence is TGTGCCAGCAGTATTCTTCTCGGGCAGGGTCGGTCACCCCTCCACTTT. This chain joins TRBV27 and TRBJ1-6; perhaps TRBD1 as D (5 bases). The V and J ends lost 5 bases and 10 bases respectively, with 21 bases between them. The germline gives CDR1 MNHEY, CDR2 SMNVEV (reference sequence). There are 16 residues in the CDR3.